The 9 T cell receptor beta chains listed next were all sequenced from one sample in a study of low-dose radiotherapy and immunotherapy resistance in tumors. TRAV- and TRBV-specific primers were used for first-strand cDNA, which covered alpha and beta chains. Amplification of TCRs used a constant-region primer and V-primer adapter for 20 PCR cycles. TCRdb reprocessed the reads via MiXCR and lists one record per CDR3 protein. This sample has around 68,000 distinct CDR3 sequences, with about a quarter found just once. As to time point: before trial treatment. The source was PBMCs, collected before treatment. The origin of the receptors is a male donor with rectosigmoid adenocarcinoma.

This clonotype was found many times. The chain uses TRBV2 and TRBJ2-7; TRBD2 aligns across 11 bases. The CDR3 covers 15 residues. Looked up from germline, CDR1 is SNHLY and CDR2 is FYNNEI. Losses at the gene ends were 5 bases for V and 7 bases for J; bases not matched to a gene: 10. CDR3 nucleotide sequence: TGTGCCAGCAGTCCGTTACTAGCGGGGGTAGGGGAGCAGTACTTC. As protein: CASSPLLAGVGEQYF.

This clonotype came up many times. The rearrangement joins TRBV4-1 to TRBJ1-2; possible D gene TRBD1, 6 bases. CDR1 MGHRA and CDR2 YSYEKL come from the germline V gene. This CDR3 is 15 amino acids long. V was trimmed by 2 bases and J by 8 bases, leaving 18 bases between them. The CDR3, as DNA: TGCGCCAGCAGCCAATCAGGGGCGCAGGGGTTGGGCTACACCTTC. Its translation: CASSQSGAQGLGYTF.

The V and J genes are TRBV20-1 and TRBJ1-5; D unresolved. Germline V gene lookup returns CDR1 DFQATT and CDR2 SNEGSKA (reference sequence). The CDR3 consists of 14 residues. V lost 4 bases and J lost 4, with 14 bases in between. CDR3: CSAIIPTENQPQHF. In DNA, the CDR3 is TGCAGTGCTATTATCCCCACGGAAAATCAGCCCCAGCATTTT.

This clonotype was observed many times. This chain uses TRBV4-3 with TRBJ2-3; D remains ambiguous. The CDR3 has 12 amino acids. Germline loops: CDR1 LGHNA, CDR2 YSLEER. Trimming pared 0 bases from V and 5 bases from J, leaving 3 bases between. The CDR3 DNA reads as TGCGCCAGCAGCCAAGACCTAGATACGCAGTATTTT. It translates to CASSQDLDTQYF.

This chain joins TRBV5-4 and TRBJ1-1; no reliable D call. In germline, CDR1 is SGHNT, CDR2 YYREEE (reference sequence). Trimming cost V 2 bases and J 0 bases, with 11 bases left between them. The CDR3 has 15 amino acids. The CDR3 loop is CASSLDSVMNTEAFF. The CDR3 region has the DNA TGTGCCAGCAGCTTAGACTCAGTCATGAACACTGAAGCTTTCTTT.

At least ten counts were recorded for this clonotype. The gene calls are TRBV28 and TRBJ2-1; 9 positions match TRBD1. V was clipped by 4 bases and J by 3 bases; unmatched bases: 4. CDR1 MDHEN and CDR2 SYDVKM come from the germline V gene. CDR3 length equals 15 residues. The CDR3, as DNA: TGTGCCAGCAGTTCACAGGGGGCTCTCTACAATGAGCAGTTCTTC. Amino acids: CASSSQGALYNEQFF.

This clonotype was seen many times. The gene calls are TRBV5-1 and TRBJ2-7, with 9 bases fitting TRBD1. Germline V lookup: CDR1 SGHRS, CDR2 YFSETQ. With 0 bases clipped from V and 6 bases from J, the junction kept 4 bases outside the gene matches. This CDR3 is built from 14 residues. This chain's CDR3 is CASSLGGQGSEQYF. The CDR3 nucleotides are TGCGCCAGCAGCTTGGGGGGACAGGGCTCCGAGCAGTACTTC.

This chain connects TRBV9 to TRBJ2-1, with 7 bases lining up with TRBD2. The CDR3 covers 15 residues. CDR1 and CDR2 (germline): SGDLS, YYNGEE. V was clipped by 0 bases and J by 1 base; unmatched bases: 1. The CDR3 DNA reads as TGTGCCAGCAGCGTAGTGGGGGGGTCCTACAATGAGCAGTTCTTC. The encoded protein is CASSVVGGSYNEQFF.

This clonotype was detected ten times or more. This sequence joins TRBV6-8 and TRBJ2-5; 11 nucleotides line up with TRBD2. Germline lookup yields CDR1 MNHGY and CDR2 SAAAGT. Losses at the gene ends were 7 bases for V and 4 bases for J; bases not matched to a gene: 23. This CDR3 region has 20 residues. CDR3 sequence: CASTPRDRRLAGGPGETQYF. CDR3 sequence (DNA): TGTGCCAGCACTCCGAGGGACAGGAGATTAGCGGGGGGGCCGGGAGAGACCCAGTACTTC.